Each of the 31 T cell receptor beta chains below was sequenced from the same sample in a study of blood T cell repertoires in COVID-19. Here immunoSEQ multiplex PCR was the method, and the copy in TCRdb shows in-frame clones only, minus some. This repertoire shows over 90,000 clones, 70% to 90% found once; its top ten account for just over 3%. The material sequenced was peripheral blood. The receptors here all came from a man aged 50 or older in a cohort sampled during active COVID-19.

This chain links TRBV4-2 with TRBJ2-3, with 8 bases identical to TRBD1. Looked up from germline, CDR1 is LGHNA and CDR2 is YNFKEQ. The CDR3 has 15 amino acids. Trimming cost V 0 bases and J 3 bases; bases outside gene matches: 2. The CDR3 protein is CASSQEGQVTDTQYF. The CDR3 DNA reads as TGTGCCAGCAGCCAAGAGGGACAGGTAACAGATACGCAGTATTTT.

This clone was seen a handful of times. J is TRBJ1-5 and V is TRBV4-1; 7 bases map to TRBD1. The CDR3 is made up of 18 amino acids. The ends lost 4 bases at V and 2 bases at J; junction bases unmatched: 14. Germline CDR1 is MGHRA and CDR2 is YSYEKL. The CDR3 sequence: CASSPLLTGAQGNQPQHF. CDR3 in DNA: TGCGCCAGCAGCCCTCTATTAACAGGGGCTCAGGGCAATCAGCCCCAGCATTTT.

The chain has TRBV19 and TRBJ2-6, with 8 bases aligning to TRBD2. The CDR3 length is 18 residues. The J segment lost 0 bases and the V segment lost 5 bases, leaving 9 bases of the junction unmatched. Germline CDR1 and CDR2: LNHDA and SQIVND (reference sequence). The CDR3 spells CASSESGTRRSGANVLTF. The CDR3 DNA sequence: TGTGCCAGTAGTGAGTCCGGGACTAGACGCTCTGGGGCCAACGTCCTGACTTTC.

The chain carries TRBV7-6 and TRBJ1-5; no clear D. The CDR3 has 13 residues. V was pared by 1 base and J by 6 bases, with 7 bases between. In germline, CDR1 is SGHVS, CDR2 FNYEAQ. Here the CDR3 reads CASSLGVGQPQHF. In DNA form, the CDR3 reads TGTGCCAGCAGCTTAGGCGTCGGTCAGCCCCAGCATTTT.

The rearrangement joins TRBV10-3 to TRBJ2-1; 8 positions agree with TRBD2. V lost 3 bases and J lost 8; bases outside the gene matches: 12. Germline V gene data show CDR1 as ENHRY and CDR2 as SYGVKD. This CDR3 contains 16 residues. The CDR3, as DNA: TGTGCCATCAGTGAACTTACTGGCGGGGGGAATCATGAGCAGTTCTTC. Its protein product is CAISELTGGGNHEQFF.

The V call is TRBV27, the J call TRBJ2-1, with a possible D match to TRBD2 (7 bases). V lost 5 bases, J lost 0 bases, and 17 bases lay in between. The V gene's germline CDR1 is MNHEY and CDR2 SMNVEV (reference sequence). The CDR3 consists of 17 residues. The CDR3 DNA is TGTGCCAGCAGTCCACGGGGGGCGGGGGTCTCCTACAATGAGCAGTTCTTC. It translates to CASSPRGAGVSYNEQFF.

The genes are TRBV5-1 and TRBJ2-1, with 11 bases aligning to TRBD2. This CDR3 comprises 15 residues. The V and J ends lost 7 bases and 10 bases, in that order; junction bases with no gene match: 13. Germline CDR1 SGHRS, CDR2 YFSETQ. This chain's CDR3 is CASASGGTRSQEQFF. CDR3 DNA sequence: TGCGCCAGCGCTAGCGGGGGGACTCGAAGTCAAGAGCAGTTCTTC. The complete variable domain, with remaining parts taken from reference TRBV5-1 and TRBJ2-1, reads KAGVTQTPRYLIKTRGQQVTLSCSPISGHRSVSWYQQTPGQGLQFLFEYFSETQRNKGNFPGRFSGRQFSNSRSEMNVSTLELGDSALYLCASASGGTRSQEQFFGPGTRLTVL.

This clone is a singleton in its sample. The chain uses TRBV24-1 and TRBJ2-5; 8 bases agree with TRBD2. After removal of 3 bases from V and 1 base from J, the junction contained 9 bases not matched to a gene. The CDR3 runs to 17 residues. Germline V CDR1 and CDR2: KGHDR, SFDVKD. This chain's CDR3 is CATSDGGTRGGQETQYF. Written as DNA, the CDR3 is TGTGCCACCAGTGATGGCGGGACTAGGGGAGGCCAAGAGACCCAGTACTTC.

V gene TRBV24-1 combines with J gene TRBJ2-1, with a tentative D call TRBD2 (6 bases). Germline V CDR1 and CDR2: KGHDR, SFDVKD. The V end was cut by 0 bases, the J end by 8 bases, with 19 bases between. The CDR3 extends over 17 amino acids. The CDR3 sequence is CATSDLQVLSGVHEQFF. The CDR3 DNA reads TGTGCCACCAGTGATTTGCAGGTGTTGTCGGGGGTCCATGAGCAGTTCTTC.

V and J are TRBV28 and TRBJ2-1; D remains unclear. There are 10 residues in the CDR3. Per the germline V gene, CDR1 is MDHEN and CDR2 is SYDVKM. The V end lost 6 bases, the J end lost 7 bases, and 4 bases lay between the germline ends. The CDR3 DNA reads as TGTGCCAGCAGCCAGAATGAGCAGTTCTTC. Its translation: CASSQNEQFF.

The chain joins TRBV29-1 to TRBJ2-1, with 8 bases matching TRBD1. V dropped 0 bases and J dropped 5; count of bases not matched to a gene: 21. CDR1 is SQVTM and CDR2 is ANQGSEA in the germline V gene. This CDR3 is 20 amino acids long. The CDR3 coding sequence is TGCAGCGTTGAAGATATCCTACAGGGGGAGGTCGCCGGCCCCAACAATGAGCAGTTCTTC. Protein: CSVEDILQGEVAGPNNEQFF.

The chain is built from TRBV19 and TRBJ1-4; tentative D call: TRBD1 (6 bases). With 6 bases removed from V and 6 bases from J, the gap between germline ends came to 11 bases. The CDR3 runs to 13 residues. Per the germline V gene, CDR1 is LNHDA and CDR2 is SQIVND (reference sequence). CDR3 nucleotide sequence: TGTGCCAGTAGGCACGGGACACATGAAAAACTGTTTTTT. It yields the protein CASRHGTHEKLFF.

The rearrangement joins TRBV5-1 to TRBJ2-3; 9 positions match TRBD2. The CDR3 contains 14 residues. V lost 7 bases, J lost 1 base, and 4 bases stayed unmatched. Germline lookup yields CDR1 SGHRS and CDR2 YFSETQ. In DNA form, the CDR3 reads TGCGCCAGCTATGCGGGGGGGGGCACAGATACGCAGTATTTT. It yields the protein CASYAGGGTDTQYF.

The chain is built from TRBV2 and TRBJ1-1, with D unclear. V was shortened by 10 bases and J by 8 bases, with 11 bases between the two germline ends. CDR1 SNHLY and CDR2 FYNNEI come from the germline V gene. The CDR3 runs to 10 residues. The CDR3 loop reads CATREREAFF. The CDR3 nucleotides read TGTGCCACACGGGAAAGAGAAGCTTTCTTT.

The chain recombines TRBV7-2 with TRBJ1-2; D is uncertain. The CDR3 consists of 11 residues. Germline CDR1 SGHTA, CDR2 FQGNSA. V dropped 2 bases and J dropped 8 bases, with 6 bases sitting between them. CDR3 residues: CASSLKLGYTF. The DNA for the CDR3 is TGTGCCAGCAGCTTAAAACTAGGCTACACCTTC. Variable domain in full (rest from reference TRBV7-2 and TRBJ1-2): GAGVSQSPSNKVTEKGKDVELRCDPISGHTALYWYRQSLGQGLEFLIYFQGNSAPDKSGLPSDRFSAERTGGSVSTLTIQRTQQEDSAVYLCASSLKLGYTFGSGTRLTVV.

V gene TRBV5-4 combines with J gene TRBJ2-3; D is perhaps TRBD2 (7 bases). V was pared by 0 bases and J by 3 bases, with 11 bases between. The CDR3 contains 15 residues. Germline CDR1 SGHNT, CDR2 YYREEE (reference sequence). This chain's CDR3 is CASSLVGGPTDTQYF. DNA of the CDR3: TGTGCCAGCAGCTTGGTGGGGGGGCCAACAGATACGCAGTATTTT. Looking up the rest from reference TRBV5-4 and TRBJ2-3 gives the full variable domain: ETGVTQSPTHLIKTRGQQVTLRCSSQSGHNTVSWYQQALGQGPQFIFQYYREEENGRGNFPPRFSGLQFPNYSSELNVNALELDDSALYLCASSLVGGPTDTQYFGPGTRLTVL.

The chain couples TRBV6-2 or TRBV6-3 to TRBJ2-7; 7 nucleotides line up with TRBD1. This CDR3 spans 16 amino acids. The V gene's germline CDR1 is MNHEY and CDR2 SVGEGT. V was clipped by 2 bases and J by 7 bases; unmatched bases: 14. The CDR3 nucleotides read TGTGCCAGCAGTTACCGCGTGACAGGGCGTTCAGGGGAGCAGTACTTC. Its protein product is CASSYRVTGRSGEQYF.

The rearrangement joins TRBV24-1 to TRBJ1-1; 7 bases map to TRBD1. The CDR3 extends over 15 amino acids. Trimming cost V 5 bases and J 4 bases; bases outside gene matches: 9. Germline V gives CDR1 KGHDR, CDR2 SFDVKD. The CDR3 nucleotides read TGTGCCACCAGTGGCGACCAGGGGGATGTCACTGAAGCTTTCTTT. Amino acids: CATSGDQGDVTEAFF.

The CDR3 region has the DNA TGCAGCGTTGAAGTGGTACAGGGGGCCCAAGCTTTCTTT. This translates into CSVEVVQGAQAFF. The chain links TRBV29-1 to TRBJ1-1; 9 positions agree with TRBD1. This CDR3 has 13 residues. The V gene's germline CDR1 is SQVTM and CDR2 ANQGSEA. The ends lost 1 base at V and 9 bases at J; junction bases unmatched: 6.

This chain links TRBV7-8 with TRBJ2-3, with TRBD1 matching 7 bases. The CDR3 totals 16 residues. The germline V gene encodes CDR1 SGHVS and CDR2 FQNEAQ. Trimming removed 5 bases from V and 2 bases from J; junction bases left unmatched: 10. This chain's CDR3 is CASSQRDRAITDTQYF. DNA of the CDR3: TGTGCCAGCAGCCAGAGGGACAGAGCAATCACAGATACGCAGTATTTT.

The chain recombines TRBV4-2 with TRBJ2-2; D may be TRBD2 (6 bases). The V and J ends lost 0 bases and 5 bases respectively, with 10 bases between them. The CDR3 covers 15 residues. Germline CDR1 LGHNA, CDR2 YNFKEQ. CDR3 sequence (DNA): TGTGCCAGCAGCCAAGAGGGGGGTAGTACCGGGGAGCTGTTTTTT. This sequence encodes CASSQEGGSTGELFF.

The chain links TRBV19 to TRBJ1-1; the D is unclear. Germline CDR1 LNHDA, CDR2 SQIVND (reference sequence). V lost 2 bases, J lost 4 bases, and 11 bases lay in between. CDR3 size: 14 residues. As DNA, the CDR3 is TGTGCCAGTAGTATACTTTCAGCGAGCACTGAAGCTTTCTTT. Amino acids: CASSILSASTEAFF.

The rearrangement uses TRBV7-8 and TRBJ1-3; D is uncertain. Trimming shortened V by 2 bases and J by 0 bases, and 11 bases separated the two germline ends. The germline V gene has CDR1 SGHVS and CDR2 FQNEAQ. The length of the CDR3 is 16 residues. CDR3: CASSLLEGFSGNTIYF. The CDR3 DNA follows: TGTGCCAGCAGCTTACTTGAGGGTTTCTCTGGAAACACCATATATTTT.

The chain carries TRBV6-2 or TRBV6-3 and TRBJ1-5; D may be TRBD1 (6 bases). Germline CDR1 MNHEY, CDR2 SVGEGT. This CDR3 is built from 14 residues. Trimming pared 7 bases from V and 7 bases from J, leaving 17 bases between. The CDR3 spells CASTPSGGGQPQHF. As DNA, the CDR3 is TGTGCCAGCACCCCCAGCGGGGGCGGGCAGCCCCAGCATTTT.

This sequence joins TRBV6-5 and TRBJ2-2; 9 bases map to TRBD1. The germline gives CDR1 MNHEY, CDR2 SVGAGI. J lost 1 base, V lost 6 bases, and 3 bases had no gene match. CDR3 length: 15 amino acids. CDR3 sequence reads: CASRRDRVNTGELFF. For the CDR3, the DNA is TGTGCCAGCAGAAGGGACAGGGTGAACACCGGGGAGCTGTTTTTT.

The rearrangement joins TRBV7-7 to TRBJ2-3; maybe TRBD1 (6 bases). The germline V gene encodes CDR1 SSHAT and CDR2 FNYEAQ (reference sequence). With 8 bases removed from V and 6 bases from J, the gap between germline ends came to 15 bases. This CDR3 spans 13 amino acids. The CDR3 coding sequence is TGTGCCAGCTCCTTAGACAGGACGGATACGCAGTATTTT. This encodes CASSLDRTDTQYF.

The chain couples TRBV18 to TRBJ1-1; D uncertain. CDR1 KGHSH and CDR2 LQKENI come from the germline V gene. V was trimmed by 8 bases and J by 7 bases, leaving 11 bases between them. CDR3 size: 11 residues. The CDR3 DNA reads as TGTGCCAGCACTTACACTAATGAAGCTTTCTTT. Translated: CASTYTNEAFF.

The CDR3 nucleotides read TGTGCCAGCAGTGCCACGACAGGACCACCTGAAGCTTTCTTT. Translating it yields CASSATTGPPEAFF. The chain recombines TRBV6-2 or TRBV6-3 with TRBJ1-1, with a weak D call TRBD1 (6 bases). The germline V and J ends were trimmed by 5 bases and 6 bases, with 16 bases remaining between them. CDR1 is MNHEY, CDR2 SVGEGT, per germline. The CDR3 length is 14 residues.

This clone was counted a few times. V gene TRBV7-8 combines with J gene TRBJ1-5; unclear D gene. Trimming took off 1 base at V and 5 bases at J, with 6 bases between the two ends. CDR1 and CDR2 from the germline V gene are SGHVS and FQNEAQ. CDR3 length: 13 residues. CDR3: CASSLVRDQPQHF. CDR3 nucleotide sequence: TGTGCCAGCAGCTTAGTTCGGGATCAGCCCCAGCATTTT.

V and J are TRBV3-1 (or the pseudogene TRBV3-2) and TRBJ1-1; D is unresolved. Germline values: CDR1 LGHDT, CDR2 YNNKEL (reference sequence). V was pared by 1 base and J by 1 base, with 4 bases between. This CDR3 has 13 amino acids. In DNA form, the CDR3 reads TGTGCCAGCAGCCAAGGGGCGAACACTGAAGCTTTCTTT. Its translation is CASSQGANTEAFF.

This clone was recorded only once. CDR3 amino acids: CASSVEQGLTDTQYF. The CDR3 DNA sequence: TGTGCCAGCAGCGTAGAACAGGGGCTAACAGATACGCAGTATTTT. V and J are TRBV9 and TRBJ2-3, with TRBD1 identical over 7 bases. Germline V gives CDR1 SGDLS, CDR2 YYNGEE. The CDR3 length is 15 residues. J gave up 3 bases and V 0 bases, and 4 bases lay outside the gene matches.